Shown below are 7 T cell receptor beta chains from a single sample sequenced in a study of brain T cells in children with intractable seizures. Sequencing used immunoSEQ multiplex PCR; TCRdb keeps in-frame clones, though not all of them. This sample has 65,000 to 85,000 clones, with roughly 91% found just once. The sample was peripheral blood, taken at surgery. Receptor source: a boy in the first two years of life with tuberous sclerosis and intractable seizures.

This clone was counted a single time. The J gene is TRBJ2-3, the V gene TRBV10-1; possibly TRBD2 for D (5 bases). V dropped 3 bases and J dropped 4 bases, with 8 bases sitting between them. CDR3 size: 13 residues. Germline V gives CDR1 WNHNN, CDR2 SYGVQD (reference sequence). CDR3 in amino acids: CASSDGSPDTQYF. The CDR3 bases are TGCGCCAGCAGTGATGGGAGTCCAGATACGCAGTATTTT.

This clone was counted between two and nine times. CDR3 residues: CASSYSGRGLNTEAFF. The CDR3 bases are TGTGCCAGCAGTTACTCGGGCAGGGGGCTGAACACTGAAGCTTTCTTT. The chain joins TRBV6-5 to TRBJ1-1; 8 bases map to TRBD1. This CDR3 has 16 amino acids. Per germline, CDR1 MNHEY and CDR2 SVGAGI. The V and J ends lost 0 bases and 0 bases, in that order; junction bases with no gene match: 3.

This chain connects TRBV30 to TRBJ1-2, with D possibly matching TRBD1 (5 bases). This CDR3 has 16 residues. V dropped 3 bases and J dropped 4 bases, with 21 bases sitting between them. CDR1 is GTSNPN and CDR2 is SVGIG in the germline V gene (reference sequence). In nucleotides, the CDR3 is TGTGCCTGGAGAGATACAGGACGAAAAAGGGGCTATGGCTACACCTTC. As protein: CAWRDTGRKRGYGYTF.

The rearrangement joins TRBV18 to TRBJ1-2; D gene unclear. The CDR3 is made up of 14 amino acids. V shed 6 bases and J shed 7 bases, with 18 bases lying between them. Per germline, CDR1 KGHSH and CDR2 LQKENI. CDR3 region: CASSSEVRVSGYTF. The CDR3 DNA reads TGTGCCAGCTCCTCCGAGGTGAGAGTAAGTGGCTACACCTTC.

This rearrangement joins TRBV29-1 to TRBJ2-3; D assignment may be TRBD1 or TRBD2 (6 bases each). V lost 6 bases and J 3 bases, leaving 16 bases between the germline ends. The CDR3 consists of 14 residues. Per germline, CDR1 SQVTM and CDR2 ANQGSEA. The CDR3 here is CSVGKEGETDTQYF. In DNA form, the CDR3 reads TGCAGCGTAGGGAAGGAGGGGGAGACAGATACGCAGTATTTT.

This clone was detected only once. The V call is TRBV7-8, the J call TRBJ1-2; the match to TRBD1 covers 8 bases. Trimming cost V 1 base and J 14 bases; bases outside gene matches: 9. Germline V gives CDR1 SGHVS, CDR2 FQNEAQ. This CDR3 comprises 13 residues. The DNA of the CDR3 is TGTGCCAGCAGCTTAGGGTCAGGGGGCGCTTATACCTTC. It specifies CASSLGSGGAYTF.

The gene calls are TRBV27 and TRBJ2-1; 8 nucleotides align to TRBD1. This CDR3 has 16 residues. CDR1 is MNHEY and CDR2 is SMNVEV in the germline V gene (reference sequence). V gave up 11 bases and J gave up 0 bases; unmatched junction bases: 12. The DNA for the CDR3 is TGTGCCGGGGACAGGCTCCAGGGAGGCTCCTACAATGAGCAGTTCTTC. It translates to CAGDRLQGGSYNEQFF.